A single sample gave rise to the 17 T cell receptor beta chains below, sequenced in a study of beta chain features in type 1 diabetes. The authors reverse transcribed all of the isolated RNA, so sequencing captured expressed TCRB transcripts. Libraries were prepared by immunoSEQ multiplex PCR; TCRdb keeps only in-frame clonotypes and omits some of them. Of under 950,000 clones listed, 17% are singletons. Sequencing used naive CD4+ T cells from blood. The receptors stem from a young woman in good health.

The chain joins TRBV7-9 to TRBJ1-1; 8 positions agree with TRBD1. Germline V gene sequence: CDR1 SEHNR, CDR2 FQNEAQ (reference sequence). V shed 5 bases and J 4 bases; nucleotides not matched to a gene: 12. The CDR3 sequence is 16 residues long. The DNA for the CDR3 is TGTGCCAGCAGCCCCGGACAGGGAGGGTTTGGCACTGAAGCTTTCTTT. Amino acid sequence: CASSPGQGGFGTEAFF.

The chain's CDR3 is CASSLRGGEETQYF. CDR3 sequence (DNA): TGTGCCAGCAGCTTACGCGGGGGCGAAGAGACCCAGTACTTC. The chain links TRBV7-9 to TRBJ2-5; TRBD2 is a possible D gene (7 bases). Trimming pared 2 bases from V and 3 bases from J, leaving 10 bases between. Germline V gives CDR1 SEHNR, CDR2 FQNEAQ (reference sequence). The CDR3 is made up of 14 amino acids.

This clone was seen a handful of times. This chain links TRBV10-3 with TRBJ2-1; the match to TRBD2 covers 12 bases. Trimming cost V 0 bases and J 5 bases; bases outside gene matches: 2. CDR1 is ENHRY, CDR2 SYGVKD, per germline. This CDR3 is built from 16 residues. The CDR3 sequence: CAISESGLAGHNEQFF. The CDR3 nucleotides read TGTGCCATCAGTGAGTCTGGACTAGCGGGGCACAATGAGCAGTTCTTC.

This clone has a handful of counts. The genes are TRBV7-9 and TRBJ2-3, with TRBD2 matching over 10 bases. This CDR3 is 18 amino acids long. The V gene's germline CDR1 is SEHNR and CDR2 FQNEAQ (reference sequence). The trim removed 1 base at V and 2 bases at J, leaving 9 bases unmatched. CDR3 sequence reads: CASSLVQLAGSFTDTQYF. The CDR3, as DNA: TGTGCCAGCAGCTTAGTCCAACTAGCGGGGAGTTTCACAGATACGCAGTATTTT.

The chain has TRBV30 and TRBJ1-2; D ambiguous. V shed 3 bases and J shed 5 bases, with 22 bases lying between them. CDR1 is GTSNPN and CDR2 is SVGIG in the germline V gene (reference sequence). CDR3 length equals 16 residues. CDR3 residues: CAWSVEDLDIGYGYTF. The CDR3 bases are TGTGCCTGGAGCGTTGAGGACCTCGATATTGGGTATGGCTACACCTTC.

This chain uses TRBV19 with TRBJ1-1; TRBD1 is a possible D gene (5 bases). Trimming stripped 10 bases from V and 4 bases from J, with 19 bases between. The CDR3 consists of 14 residues. Per the germline V gene, CDR1 is LNHDA and CDR2 is SQIVND (reference sequence). CDR3 loop: CATYQDKRGTEAFF. The CDR3 bases are TGTGCCACCTATCAGGACAAAAGGGGCACTGAAGCTTTCTTT.

This clone was detected a few times. The genes are TRBV2 and TRBJ2-5, with D possibly being TRBD2 (5 bases). This CDR3 has 14 residues. CDR1 is SNHLY, CDR2 FYNNEI, per germline. V was clipped by 8 bases and J by 5 bases, with 18 bases between them. As DNA, the CDR3 is TGTGCCAGCGGAACGCGGGCAAAGAGGGAGACCCAGTACTTC. It encodes CASGTRAKRETQYF. Together with reference TRBV2 and TRBJ2-5, the CDR3 gives the full variable domain: EPEVTQTPSHQVTQMGQEVILRCVPISNHLYFYWYRQILGQKVEFLVSFYNNEISEKSEIFDDQFSVERPDGSNFTLKIRSTKLEDSAMYFCASGTRAKRETQYFGPGTRLLVL.

The chain is built from TRBV10-3 and TRBJ2-7; 8 positions match TRBD2. After removal of 4 bases from V and 5 bases from J, the junction contained 10 bases not matched to a gene. The CDR3 has 15 amino acids. CDR1 and CDR2 from the germline V gene are ENHRY and SYGVKD. CDR3 sequence (DNA): TGTGCCATCAGTGCCCAAGAGAGCGGGAGTAACGAGCAGTACTTC. Its protein product is CAISAQESGSNEQYF.

The V and J genes are TRBV5-5 and TRBJ1-2, with D hard to call. The CDR3 spans 11 residues. From germline, CDR1 is SGHKS and CDR2 YYEKEE (reference sequence). The V gene lost 0 bases and the J gene lost 6 bases, with 3 bases spanning the gap. This CDR3 is CASSLGHGYTF. CDR3 nucleotide sequence: TGTGCCAGCAGCTTGGGCCATGGCTACACCTTC.

This clone has only a few counts. The chain combines TRBV5-5 with TRBJ2-6; D ambiguous. The CDR3 totals 16 residues. V was cut by 1 base and J by 4 bases, with 12 bases left in between. Germline V gene sequence: CDR1 SGHKS, CDR2 YYEKEE (reference sequence). The CDR3: CASSLNPSGGANVLTF. Here the CDR3 DNA reads TGTGCCAGCAGCTTGAATCCCTCCGGGGGGGCCAACGTCCTGACTTTC. Full variable domain (remainder filled in from reference TRBV5-5 and TRBJ2-6): DAGVTQSPTHLIKTRGQQVTLRCSPISGHKSVSWYQQVLGQGPQFIFQYYEKEERGRGNFPDRFSARQFPNYSSELNVNALLLGDSALYLCASSLNPSGGANVLTFGAGSRLTVL.

This clone has more than one count but fewer than ten. J is TRBJ2-7 and V is TRBV7-2; maybe TRBD1 (5 bases). Trimming pared 7 bases from V and 2 bases from J, leaving 21 bases between. The CDR3 runs to 16 residues. Germline CDR1 and CDR2: SGHTA and FQGNSA. The CDR3 here is CASTPRAGSPPYEQYF. For the CDR3, the DNA is TGTGCCAGCACTCCCAGGGCTGGCAGCCCGCCCTACGAGCAGTACTTC.

The chain combines TRBV7-2 with TRBJ1-5; 8 nucleotides agree with TRBD1. The CDR3 is 15 residues long. The germline CDR1 and CDR2 sequences are SGHTA and FQGNSA. The V and J ends lost 5 bases and 2 bases, in that order; junction bases with no gene match: 5. CDR3 residues: CASSQQGVGNQPQHF. The CDR3 DNA reads TGTGCCAGCAGCCAACAGGGGGTCGGCAATCAGCCCCAGCATTTT.

A few counts support this clone. This sequence joins TRBV28 and TRBJ2-3, with TRBD2 as a possible D gene (6 bases). The V end lost 4 bases, the J end lost 8 bases, and 22 bases lay between the germline ends. This CDR3 contains 16 residues. The germline CDR1 and CDR2 sequences are MDHEN and SYDVKM. CDR3 DNA sequence: TGTGCCAGCAGTTCCCCCGGCGCGGGACCTTTAGTTACGCAGTATTTT. Translation: CASSSPGAGPLVTQYF.

This chain links TRBV19 with TRBJ2-7; D gene ambiguous. The CDR3 runs to 14 residues. The germline V gene has CDR1 LNHDA and CDR2 SQIVND (reference sequence). The V end was cut by 3 bases, the J end by 0 bases, with 9 bases between. The CDR3: CASSIAWDSYEQYF. The CDR3 region has the DNA TGTGCCAGTAGTATCGCCTGGGACTCCTACGAGCAGTACTTC.

The J gene is TRBJ2-7, the V gene TRBV18, with 9 bases fitting TRBD2. This CDR3 is built from 15 residues. The V segment lost 4 bases and the J segment 3 bases; nucleotides outside the gene matches: 7. Germline CDR1 is KGHSH and CDR2 is LQKENI. CDR3 sequence: CASSRSLAGLYEQYF. The CDR3 nucleotides are TGTGCCAGCTCACGGTCCCTAGCGGGACTCTACGAGCAGTACTTC.

The chain is built from TRBV5-3 and TRBJ2-1; 9 nucleotides align to TRBD1. TRBV5-3 is flagged as an ORF with uncertain function. With 3 bases clipped from V and 5 bases from J, the junction kept 3 bases outside the gene matches. This CDR3 spans 14 amino acids. CDR3 in DNA: TGTGCCAGAAGCTCAAGGGACAGGGACAATGAGCAGTTCTTC. Its protein is CARSSRDRDNEQFF.

The J gene is TRBJ1-2, the V gene TRBV5-4; 10 bases agree with TRBD1. Germline-derived CDR1 and CDR2 are SGHNT and YYREEE (reference sequence). The V segment lost 3 bases and the J segment 7 bases; nucleotides outside the gene matches: 6. The CDR3 runs to 14 residues. CDR3 DNA: TGTGCCAGCAGCTCCGGGACAGGGGCTGGTGGCTACACCTTC. This gives the protein CASSSGTGAGGYTF.